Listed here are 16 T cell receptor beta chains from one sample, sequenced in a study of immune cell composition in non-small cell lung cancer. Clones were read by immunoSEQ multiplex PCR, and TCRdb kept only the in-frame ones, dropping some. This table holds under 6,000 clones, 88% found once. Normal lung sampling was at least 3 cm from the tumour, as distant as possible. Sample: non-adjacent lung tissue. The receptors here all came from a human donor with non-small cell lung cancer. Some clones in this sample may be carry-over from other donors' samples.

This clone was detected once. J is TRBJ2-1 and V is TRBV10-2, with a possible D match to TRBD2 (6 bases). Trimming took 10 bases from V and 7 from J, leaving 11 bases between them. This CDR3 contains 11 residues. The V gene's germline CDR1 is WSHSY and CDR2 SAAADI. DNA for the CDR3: TGCGCCACAGCACTAGCTAATGAGCAGTTCTTC. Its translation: CATALANEQFF.

CDR3 region: CAWGTGLNTEAFF. The CDR3 DNA reads TGTGCCTGGGGGACAGGGTTGAACACTGAAGCTTTCTTT. This chain connects TRBV30 to TRBJ1-1; 9 bases match TRBD1. The CDR3 has 13 amino acids. The germline CDR1 and CDR2 sequences are GTSNPN and SVGIG (reference sequence). The junction had 1 base not matched to a gene; V was cut back by 5 bases and J by 0 bases.

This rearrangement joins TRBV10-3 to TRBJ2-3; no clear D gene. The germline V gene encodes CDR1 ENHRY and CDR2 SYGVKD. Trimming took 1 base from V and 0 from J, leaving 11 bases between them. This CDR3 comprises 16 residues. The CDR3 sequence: CAISEYQHGSTDTQYF. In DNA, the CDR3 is TGTGCCATCAGTGAGTATCAGCACGGGAGCACAGATACGCAGTATTTT.

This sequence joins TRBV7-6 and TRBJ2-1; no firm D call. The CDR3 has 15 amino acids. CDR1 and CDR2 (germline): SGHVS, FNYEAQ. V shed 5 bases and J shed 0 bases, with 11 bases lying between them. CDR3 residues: CASSEIPSSYNEQFF. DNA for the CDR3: TGTGCCAGCAGCGAGATACCTTCCTCCTACAATGAGCAGTTCTTC.

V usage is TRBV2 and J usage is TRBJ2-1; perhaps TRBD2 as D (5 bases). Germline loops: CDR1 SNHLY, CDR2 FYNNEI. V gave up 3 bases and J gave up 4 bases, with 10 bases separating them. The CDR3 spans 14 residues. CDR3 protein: CASSESSGYNEQFF. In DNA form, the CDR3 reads TGTGCCAGCAGTGAGAGTTCGGGATACAATGAGCAGTTCTTC.

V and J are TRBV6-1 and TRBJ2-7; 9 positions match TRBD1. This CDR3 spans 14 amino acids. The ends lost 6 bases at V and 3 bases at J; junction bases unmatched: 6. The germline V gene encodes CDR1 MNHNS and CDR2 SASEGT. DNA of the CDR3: TGTGCCAGCAGGAAGGGACAGGGAAGCTACGAGCAGTACTTC. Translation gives CASRKGQGSYEQYF.

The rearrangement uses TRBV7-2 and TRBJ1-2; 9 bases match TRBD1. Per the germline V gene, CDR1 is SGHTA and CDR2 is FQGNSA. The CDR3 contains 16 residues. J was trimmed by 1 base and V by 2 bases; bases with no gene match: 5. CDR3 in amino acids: CASSLTGGASNYGYTF. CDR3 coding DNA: TGTGCCAGCAGCTTAACAGGGGGCGCGAGTAACTATGGCTACACCTTC.

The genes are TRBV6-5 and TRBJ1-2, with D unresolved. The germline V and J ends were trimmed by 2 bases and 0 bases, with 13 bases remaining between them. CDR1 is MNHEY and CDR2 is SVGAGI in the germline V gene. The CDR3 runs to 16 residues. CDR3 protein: CASSYTQRPANYGYTF. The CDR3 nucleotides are TGTGCCAGCAGTTACACCCAGCGGCCAGCTAACTATGGCTACACCTTC.

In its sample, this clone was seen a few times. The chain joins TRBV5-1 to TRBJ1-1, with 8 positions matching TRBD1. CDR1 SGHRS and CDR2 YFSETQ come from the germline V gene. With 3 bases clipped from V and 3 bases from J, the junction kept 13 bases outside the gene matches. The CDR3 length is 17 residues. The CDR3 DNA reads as TGCGCCAGCAGCTGGAGACAGGGGTCCGCTGGTGACACTGAAGCTTTCTTT. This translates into CASSWRQGSAGDTEAFF.

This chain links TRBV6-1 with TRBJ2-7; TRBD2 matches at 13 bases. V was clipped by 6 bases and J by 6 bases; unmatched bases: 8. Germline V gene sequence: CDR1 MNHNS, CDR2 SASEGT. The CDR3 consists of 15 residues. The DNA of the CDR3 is TGTGCCAGCAGGATAGGGACTAGCGGGATGGGCGAGCAGTACTTC. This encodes CASRIGTSGMGEQYF.

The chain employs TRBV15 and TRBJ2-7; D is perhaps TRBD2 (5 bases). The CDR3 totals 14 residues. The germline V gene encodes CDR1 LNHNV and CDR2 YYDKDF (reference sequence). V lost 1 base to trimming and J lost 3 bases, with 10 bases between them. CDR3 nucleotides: TGTGCCACCAGCAGAGGGCGACGGGGCTACGAGCAGTACTTC. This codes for CATSRGRRGYEQYF.

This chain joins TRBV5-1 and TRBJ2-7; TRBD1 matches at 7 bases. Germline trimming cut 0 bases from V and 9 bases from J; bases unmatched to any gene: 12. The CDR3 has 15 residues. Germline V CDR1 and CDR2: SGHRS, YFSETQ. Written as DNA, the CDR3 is TGCGCCAGCAGCTTGGCCGGGACAGAACGCGATCGGCAGTACTTC. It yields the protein CASSLAGTERDRQYF.

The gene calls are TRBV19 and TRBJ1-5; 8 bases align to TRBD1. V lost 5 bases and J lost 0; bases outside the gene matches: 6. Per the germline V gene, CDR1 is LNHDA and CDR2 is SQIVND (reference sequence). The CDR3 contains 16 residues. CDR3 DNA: TGTGCCAGTAGTCCCAGACAGGGGAATAGCAATCAGCCCCAGCATTTT. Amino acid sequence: CASSPRQGNSNQPQHF. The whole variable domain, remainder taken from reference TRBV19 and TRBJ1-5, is DGGITQSPKYLFRKEGQNVTLSCEQNLNHDAMYWYRQDPGQGLRLIYYSQIVNDFQKGDIAEGYSVSREKKESFPLTVTSAQKNPTAFYLCASSPRQGNSNQPQHFGDGTRLSIL.

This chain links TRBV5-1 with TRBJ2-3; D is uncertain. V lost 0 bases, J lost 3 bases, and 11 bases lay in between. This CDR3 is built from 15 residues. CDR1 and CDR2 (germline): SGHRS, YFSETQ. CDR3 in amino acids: CASSLGRSGTDTQYF. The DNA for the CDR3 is TGCGCCAGCAGCTTGGGACGGAGTGGGACAGATACGCAGTATTTT.

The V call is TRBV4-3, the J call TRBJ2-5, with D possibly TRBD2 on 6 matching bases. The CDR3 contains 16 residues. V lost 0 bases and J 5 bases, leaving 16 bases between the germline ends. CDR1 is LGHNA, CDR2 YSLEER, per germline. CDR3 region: CASSQDRVAGGETQYF. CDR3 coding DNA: TGCGCCAGCAGCCAAGATAGGGTAGCTGGGGGGGAGACCCAGTACTTC.

The CDR3 region is CAWRDNRGSYNEQFF. CDR3 DNA sequence: TGTGCCTGGAGGGATAATAGGGGTTCGTACAATGAGCAGTTCTTC. The chain is built from TRBV30 and TRBJ2-1; TRBD1 might be the D (5 bases). Trimming cost V 3 bases and J 4 bases, with 16 bases left between them. In germline, CDR1 is GTSNPN, CDR2 SVGIG (reference sequence). CDR3 size: 15 residues.